Given below is one T cell receptor beta chain in context. This sample stems from a study of somatic mutations in cytotoxic T cells in rheumatoid arthritis. Generated by immunoSEQ multiplex PCR, the TCRdb table keeps only in-frame clones and is missing some. The table shows 25,000 to 30,000 clones, with roughly 86% occurring only once. In germline, CDR1 is SGHNT, CDR2 YYREEE (reference sequence). J lost 4 bases, V lost 4 bases, and 4 bases had no gene match. The CDR3 is 15 amino acids. The TCR sequence derives from an adult with rheumatoid arthritis. Sequenced: CD8+ T cells sorted from blood. The rearrangement links TRBV5-4 to TRBJ2-2, with 10 bases lining up with TRBD1. The CDR3 reads CASSPWTGGTGELFF. CDR3 in DNA: TGTGCCAGCAGCCCCTGGACAGGGGGCACCGGGGAGCTGTTTTTT.